This entry lists 18 T cell receptor beta chains sequenced from one sample in a study of shared clonotypes between healthy human individuals (dated by TCRdb to 2020 to 2022). Libraries were prepared through the immunoSEQ multiplex PCR assay. TCRdb took over this immuneACCESS table, retaining in-frame rearrangements with V and J assigned. Such tables are incomplete; in checked studies, under half of the missing clones stem from an unresolved V gene, and the remainder is unexplained. This sample is represented by approximately 500,000 clones; roughly 85% of them were singletons. The ten largest clonotypes hold approximately 12% of the sample. The sample comprised PBMCs. The receptors here all came from a middle-aged woman in good health. Some clones in this sample may be carry-over from other donors' samples.

The chain uses TRBV28 and TRBJ2-7; a weak D match, TRBD2 (6 bases). The CDR3 covers 16 residues. CDR1 MDHEN and CDR2 SYDVKM come from the germline V gene. Trimming cost V 3 bases and J 0 bases, with 15 bases left between them. The CDR3 protein is CASSLSLARNSYEQYF. The DNA of the CDR3 is TGTGCCAGCAGTTTGTCCCTAGCGCGCAACTCCTACGAGCAGTACTTC.

The chain couples TRBV5-4 to TRBJ2-7; D is undetermined. The CDR3 is made up of 16 amino acids. The germline V gene has CDR1 SGHNT and CDR2 YYREEE (reference sequence). Trimming pared 0 bases from V and 0 bases from J, leaving 13 bases between. The chain's CDR3 is CASSLDHSISSYEQYF. The CDR3 nucleotides are TGTGCCAGCAGCTTGGATCACAGTATTAGCTCCTACGAGCAGTACTTC.

V usage is TRBV7-8 and J usage is TRBJ2-1; 9 nucleotides agree with TRBD2. Germline V gene lookup returns CDR1 SGHVS and CDR2 FQNEAQ. The CDR3 contains 16 residues. With V trimmed by 1 base and J by 2 bases, 3 bases remained unmatched. CDR3 in DNA: TGTGCCAGCAGCTTAGGGGGACTAGCCCCCTACAATGAGCAGTTCTTC. This sequence encodes CASSLGGLAPYNEQFF.

This sequence joins TRBV4-3 and TRBJ2-1; D is unresolved. This CDR3 spans 15 amino acids. Between the trimmed V and J ends, which lost 0 bases and 3 bases, there was a span of 9 bases. CDR1 and CDR2 from the germline V gene are LGHNA and YSLEER. The CDR3 spells CASSQDVVGYNEQFF. In DNA form, the CDR3 reads TGCGCCAGCAGCCAAGATGTGGTGGGCTACAATGAGCAGTTCTTC.

The genes are TRBV6-5 and TRBJ2-6; D is possibly TRBD1 (5 bases). Trimming stripped 6 bases from V and 2 bases from J, with 11 bases between. Germline assignment: CDR1 MNHEY and CDR2 SVGAGI. CDR3 size: 15 residues. The CDR3 is CASRLQGAGANVLTF. The CDR3 DNA sequence: TGTGCCAGCAGACTCCAGGGCGCTGGGGCCAACGTCCTGACTTTC.

The gene calls are TRBV29-1 and TRBJ2-6; the D is unclear. Trimming took off 7 bases at V and 1 base at J, with 8 bases between the two ends. The CDR3 totals 13 residues. Germline assignment: CDR1 SQVTM and CDR2 ANQGSEA. The CDR3 DNA sequence: TGCAGCGCCAAGGGTTCTGGGGCCAACGTCCTGACTTTC. It yields the protein CSAKGSGANVLTF.

V usage is TRBV27 and J usage is TRBJ2-1; possibly TRBD2 for D (6 bases). Germline lookup yields CDR1 MNHEY and CDR2 SMNVEV (reference sequence). The CDR3 runs 17 residues. Trimming took 8 bases from V and 3 from J, leaving 23 bases between them. CDR3 sequence (DNA): TGTGCCAGCGCATTGAGGGGTATGGGAGGCGGCTACAATGAGCAGTTCTTC. It encodes CASALRGMGGGYNEQFF.

This clone was detected a few times. CDR3 in DNA: TGTGCCAGCAGTCGACAGGGGGCAGTAGCAGATACGCAGTATTTT. As protein: CASSRQGAVADTQYF. The chain carries TRBV6-1 and TRBJ2-3, with TRBD1 matching 10 bases. The CDR3 length is 15 residues. The germline V gene encodes CDR1 MNHNS and CDR2 SASEGT. V was pared by 5 bases and J by 4 bases, with 6 bases of the junction left unmatched.

This clone has only a few counts. The J gene is TRBJ1-2, the V gene TRBV6-1; no clear D gene. CDR1 and CDR2 (germline): MNHNS, SASEGT. This CDR3 has 18 residues. Trimming took 1 base from V and 0 from J, leaving 18 bases between them. This CDR3 reads CASSEVGFITRSNYGYTF. CDR3 nucleotides: TGTGCCAGCAGTGAAGTTGGGTTCATAACGAGATCTAACTATGGCTACACCTTC.

The rearrangement joins TRBV27 to TRBJ2-7, with D maybe TRBD2 (6 bases). This CDR3 region has 13 residues. Germline values: CDR1 MNHEY, CDR2 SMNVEV (reference sequence). V was shortened by 5 bases and J by 3 bases, with 11 bases between the two germline ends. The CDR3 nucleotides are TGTGCCAGCAGTCGGGACTCCATCTACGAGCAGTACTTC. Its protein product is CASSRDSIYEQYF.

The chain carries TRBV16 and TRBJ2-1; 9 bases line up with TRBD1. The CDR3 covers 16 residues. Losses at the gene ends were 3 bases for V and 5 bases for J; bases not matched to a gene: 8. Germline values: CDR1 KGHSY, CDR2 FQNENV. The CDR3 bases are TGTGCCAGCAGCCACTTAACGGGACAGGGAAACAATGAGCAGTTCTTC. It encodes CASSHLTGQGNNEQFF.

In this sample, this clone turned up once. This sequence joins TRBV19 and TRBJ2-4, with TRBD2 identical over 10 bases. J lost 9 bases, V lost 4 bases, and 6 bases had no gene match. From germline, CDR1 is LNHDA and CDR2 SQIVND (reference sequence). The CDR3 is made up of 14 amino acids. DNA of the CDR3: TGTGCCAGTAGTAACCTAGCGGGAGTGGGCATTCAGTACTTC. This gives the protein CASSNLAGVGIQYF. Variable domain in full (rest from reference TRBV19 and TRBJ2-4): DGGITQSPKYLFRKEGQNVTLSCEQNLNHDAMYWYRQDPGQGLRLIYYSQIVNDFQKGDIAEGYSVSREKKESFPLTVTSAQKNPTAFYLCASSNLAGVGIQYFGAGTRLSVL.

The chain combines TRBV7-2 with TRBJ2-1; D is unclear. CDR1 SGHTA and CDR2 FQGNSA come from the germline V gene. Trimming left V 8 bases short and J 0 bases short, with 14 bases between. The CDR3 covers 15 residues. CDR3 region: CASATLAGSYNEQFF. CDR3 in DNA: TGTGCCAGCGCCACGTTAGCAGGCTCCTACAATGAGCAGTTCTTC. The variable domain in full, with the rest retrieved from reference TRBV7-2 and TRBJ2-1, is GAGVSQSPSNKVTEKGKDVELRCDPISGHTALYWYRQSLGQGLEFLIYFQGNSAPDKSGLPSDRFSAERTGGSVSTLTIQRTQQEDSAVYLCASATLAGSYNEQFFGPGTRLTVL.

V gene TRBV11-2 combines with J gene TRBJ1-1; 9 nucleotides agree with TRBD1. This CDR3 comprises 15 residues. Unmatched junction bases numbered 8, after V lost 6 bases and J lost 3 bases. The germline V gene encodes CDR1 SGHAT and CDR2 FQNNGV. CDR3 protein: CASSRTGGSDTEAFF. The CDR3 bases are TGTGCCAGCAGTCGAACAGGGGGCTCGGACACTGAAGCTTTCTTT.

CDR3 coding DNA: TGTGCCAGCAGCGCCGCGACCCCCGGTAGGAGTGGCTACACCTTC. It translates to CASSAATPGRSGYTF. The chain links TRBV9 to TRBJ1-2; D remains ambiguous. V dropped 3 bases and J dropped 7 bases, with 19 bases sitting between them. The CDR3 loop spans 15 amino acids. CDR1 and CDR2 from the germline V gene are SGDLS and YYNGEE.

V and J are TRBV29-1 and TRBJ2-1; tentatively, D is TRBD1 or TRBD2 (5 bases each). The CDR3 length is 14 residues. Trimming left V 7 bases short and J 9 bases short, with 22 bases between. Per germline, CDR1 SQVTM and CDR2 ANQGSEA. This CDR3 reads CSALGPSLTTEQFF. The CDR3 DNA reads as TGCAGCGCTCTGGGACCATCCCTTACAACTGAGCAGTTCTTC.

The rearrangement links TRBV2 to TRBJ2-3; 8 bases fit TRBD2. Trimming removed 5 bases from V and 3 bases from J; junction bases left unmatched: 7. The germline gives CDR1 SNHLY, CDR2 FYNNEI. This CDR3 spans 15 amino acids. CDR3 sequence reads: CASSLEGLGTDTQYF. CDR3 bases: TGTGCCAGCAGTCTCGAGGGACTAGGGACAGATACGCAGTATTTT.

This clone was counted only a few times. V is TRBV4-3 and J is TRBJ2-2; tentative D call: TRBD2 (5 bases). This CDR3 contains 14 residues. CDR1 LGHNA and CDR2 YSLEER come from the germline V gene. V was clipped by 2 bases and J by 6 bases, with 10 bases between them. CDR3 loop: CASSQLAASGELFF. The CDR3, as DNA: TGCGCCAGCAGCCAACTAGCTGCCTCCGGGGAGCTGTTTTTT.